Below, 15 T cell receptor beta chains from the same sample are listed, as sequenced in a study of cytomegalovirus exposure and HLA in healthy donors. The study ran its PCR with 60 Vbeta and 13 Jbeta primers. Generated by immunoSEQ multiplex PCR, the TCRdb table keeps only in-frame clones and is missing some. The sample lists 90,000 to 100,000 clones, under 75% occurring once. The sample was PBMCs. The receptors derive from a female donor in good health and CMV-seronegative.

There are a few counts of this clone. V usage is TRBV6-1 and J usage is TRBJ1-2; TRBD1 matches 9 bases. Germline V gene data show CDR1 as MNHNS and CDR2 as SASEGT. V lost 6 bases and J lost 8; bases outside the gene matches: 13. The CDR3 is 15 amino acids. In DNA form, the CDR3 reads TGTGCCAGCAGGGACGACAACAGGGGGCCGAGCGGCTACACCTTC. It encodes CASRDDNRGPSGYTF.

V usage is TRBV28 and J usage is TRBJ2-2; D is unclear. This CDR3 contains 15 residues. The germline V gene has CDR1 MDHEN and CDR2 SYDVKM. Trimming took off 6 bases at V and 4 bases at J, with 15 bases between the two ends. CDR3 DNA: TGTGCCAGCAGGACCGGGTGGGTCCTCACCGGGGAGCTGTTTTTT. This sequence encodes CASRTGWVLTGELFF.

The rearrangement uses TRBV28 and TRBJ1-2; possibly TRBD1 for D (5 bases). The V and J ends lost 5 bases and 4 bases respectively, with 20 bases between them. CDR1 is MDHEN and CDR2 is SYDVKM in the germline V gene. This CDR3 is 16 amino acids long. CDR3 nucleotides: TGTGCCAGCAGTCCGGGGGGGGTCGCAGACGCCTATGGCTACACCTTC. As protein: CASSPGGVADAYGYTF.

The rearrangement uses TRBV5-1 and TRBJ2-1, with 11 bases identical to TRBD2. CDR3 length: 15 amino acids. Germline V gene lookup returns CDR1 SGHRS and CDR2 YFSETQ. The junction had 4 bases not matched to a gene; V was cut back by 0 bases and J by 8 bases. CDR3 sequence (DNA): TGCGCCAGCAGCTTGGGACTAGCGGGATTCTATGAGCAGTTCTTC. Amino acids: CASSLGLAGFYEQFF.

This chain joins TRBV4-1 and TRBJ2-3; TRBD2 agrees at 7 bases. The CDR3 covers 18 residues. V lost 1 base, J lost 0 bases, and 10 bases stayed unmatched. Germline values: CDR1 MGHRA, CDR2 YSYEKL. The CDR3 here is CASSQGALALTSTDTQYF. CDR3 coding DNA: TGCGCCAGCAGCCAAGGGGCACTAGCGCTTACTAGCACAGATACGCAGTATTTT.

Details on this clone: The same CDR3 can be traced to other DNA sequences in this sample. The chain recombines TRBV5-1 with TRBJ2-7, with D uncertain. Germline V CDR1 and CDR2: SGHRS, YFSETQ. The V and J ends lost 0 bases and 1 base respectively, with 8 bases between them. The CDR3 extends over 14 amino acids. The CDR3, as DNA: TGCGCCAGCAGCTTGGCCGCGGCTTCCTACGAGCAGTACTTC. This sequence encodes CASSLAAASYEQYF.

The CDR3 loop reads CAWSPRDKAFF. The CDR3 nucleotides are TGTGCCTGGAGCCCCCGGGACAAAGCTTTCTTT. The V call is TRBV30, the J call TRBJ1-1; a possible D gene is TRBD1 (6 bases). This CDR3 comprises 11 residues. V lost 3 bases and J 9 bases, leaving 11 bases between the germline ends. CDR1 is GTSNPN, CDR2 SVGIG, per germline (reference sequence). The full variable domain, completed using reference TRBV30 and TRBJ1-1, is SQTIHQWPATLVQPVGSPLSLECTVEGTSNPNLYWYRQAAGRGLQLLFYSVGIGQISSEVPQNLSASRPQDRQFILSSKKLLLSDSGFYLCAWSPRDKAFFGQGTRLTVV.

The V call is TRBV28, the J call TRBJ2-7, with 12 bases matching TRBD2. CDR1 and CDR2 (germline): MDHEN, SYDVKM. This CDR3 contains 13 residues. V gave up 10 bases and J gave up 2 bases; unmatched junction bases: 3. Here the CDR3 DNA reads TGTGCCATCCGGACTAGCGGGACCTACGAGCAGTACTTC. It codes for CAIRTSGTYEQYF.

V gene TRBV27 combines with J gene TRBJ2-1; 16 bases fit TRBD2. Germline V gene lookup returns CDR1 MNHEY and CDR2 SMNVEV (reference sequence). This CDR3 contains 17 residues. J was trimmed by 6 bases and V by 4 bases; bases with no gene match: 6. The CDR3 loop reads CASSSGLAGGPGNEQFF. CDR3 nucleotides: TGTGCCAGCAGTTCGGGACTAGCGGGAGGGCCGGGCAATGAGCAGTTCTTC.

The V gene is TRBV7-9, the J gene TRBJ2-5; D might be TRBD1 (6 bases). Trimming removed 5 bases from V and 5 bases from J, with 21 bases in between. CDR1 and CDR2 from the germline V gene are SEHNR and FQNEAQ (reference sequence). The CDR3 consists of 16 residues. In DNA form, the CDR3 reads TGTGCCAGCAGCCCCCGAACAGGGCTCGGAAGGGAGACCCAGTACTTC. Translation: CASSPRTGLGRETQYF.

The V and J genes are TRBV18 and TRBJ2-1, with D tentatively TRBD2 (5 bases). V lost 3 bases, J lost 12 bases, and 18 bases lay in between. This CDR3 comprises 14 residues. Germline lookup yields CDR1 KGHSH and CDR2 LQKENI. The CDR3 DNA reads as TGTGCCAGCTCACCTCCTAATATACCTGGAGGGCAGTTCTTC. This codes for CASSPPNIPGGQFF.

This clone was picked up a small number of times. The V gene is TRBV10-2, the J gene TRBJ1-1; D unresolved. V was cut by 5 bases and J by 1 base, with 8 bases left in between. The CDR3 sequence is 13 residues long. Germline V gene sequence: CDR1 WSHSY, CDR2 SAAADI. The CDR3 reads CASSTHPNTEAFF. The CDR3 DNA follows: TGCGCCAGCAGTACACATCCGAACACTGAAGCTTTCTTT.

This chain uses TRBV6-5 with TRBJ2-5; no firm D call. CDR3 length equals 12 residues. The V end lost 2 bases, the J end lost 5 bases, and 6 bases lay between the germline ends. CDR1 and CDR2 from the germline V gene are MNHEY and SVGAGI. CDR3 sequence (DNA): TGTGCCAGCAGTTACAATCGGGAGACCCAGTACTTC. It encodes CASSYNRETQYF.

The chain couples TRBV19 to TRBJ2-3; D call uncertain. The CDR3 sequence is 14 residues long. The germline gives CDR1 LNHDA, CDR2 SQIVND (reference sequence). V was trimmed by 2 bases and J by 8 bases, leaving 14 bases between them. The CDR3: CASSIQISVPTQYF. The CDR3 coding sequence is TGTGCCAGTAGTATACAGATCTCAGTTCCTACGCAGTATTTT.

This clone appeared once. This sequence joins TRBV2 and TRBJ1-1; a weak D match, TRBD1 (6 bases). The CDR3 totals 11 residues. Germline values: CDR1 SNHLY, CDR2 FYNNEI. V was pared by 4 bases and J by 8 bases, with 8 bases between. The CDR3 spells CASSGGTEAFF. As DNA, the CDR3 is TGTGCCAGCAGTGGGGGGACAGAAGCTTTCTTT.